This passage covers 18 T cell receptor beta chains from one sample sequenced in a study of blood T cell repertoires in COVID-19. Sequenced by immunoSEQ multiplex PCR; TCRdb stores in-frame clones only, minus some. The sample shows hundreds of thousands of clones, 88% of them seen only once. The material sequenced was PBMCs or T cells enriched from blood (not recorded which). These receptors came from a woman between 45 and 65 years old who had recovered from COVID-19.

This sequence joins TRBV7-2 and TRBJ1-3; D may be TRBD1 (6 bases). V lost 5 bases and J lost 1, with 15 bases in between. This CDR3 region has 16 residues. Germline V lookup: CDR1 SGHTA, CDR2 FQGNSA. In DNA form, the CDR3 reads TGTGCCAGCAGCCCACAGGGAAGGGGTTCTGGAAACACCATATATTTT. This translates into CASSPQGRGSGNTIYF.

This chain connects TRBV12-3 or TRBV12-4 to TRBJ1-2, with 7 bases identical to TRBD1. The CDR3 is made up of 11 amino acids. V was clipped by 5 bases and J by 12 bases; unmatched bases: 6. The CDR3: CASSRGQQHTF. The CDR3 DNA follows: TGTGCCAGCAGTCGGGGACAGCAGCACACCTTC.

Worth noting for this clone: The sample carries other DNA sequences with the same CDR3. The chain employs TRBV20-1 and TRBJ1-2; 7 bases match TRBD1. The CDR3 extends over 13 amino acids. Germline V gene lookup returns CDR1 DFQATT and CDR2 SNEGSKA (reference sequence). The V gene end was trimmed by 3 bases and the J gene end by 4 bases; junction bases not matched to a gene: 5. The CDR3 DNA follows: TGCAGTGCTAGTACAGGGGTTGGCTATGGCTACACCTTC. This translates into CSASTGVGYGYTF.

The chain links TRBV4-2 to TRBJ2-1; D remains unclear. With 0 bases removed from V and 2 bases from J, the gap between germline ends came to 11 bases. Germline V gives CDR1 LGHNA, CDR2 YNFKEQ. This CDR3 has 16 amino acids. CDR3 residues: CASSQESYPPYNEQFF. CDR3 sequence (DNA): TGTGCCAGCAGCCAAGAATCCTACCCACCCTACAATGAGCAGTTCTTC.

The count of this clone is one. The CDR3 DNA is TGTGCCAGCAGTTTATCGATGGACAGGGTATATAGTCAGCCCCAGCATTTT. It encodes CASSLSMDRVYSQPQHF. The gene calls are TRBV27 and TRBJ1-5, with 8 nucleotides matching TRBD1. With V trimmed by 0 bases and J by 6 bases, 10 bases remained unmatched. Germline-derived CDR1 and CDR2 are MNHEY and SMNVEV (reference sequence). CDR3 length equals 17 residues.

The DNA for the CDR3 is TGTGCCAGCAGTTTAGGGGGCCTAGCGGGAGGAGAGCAGTACTTC. Its translation is CASSLGGLAGGEQYF. The gene calls are TRBV28 and TRBJ2-7; TRBD2 matches at 11 bases. There are 15 residues in the CDR3. The V gene's germline CDR1 is MDHEN and CDR2 SYDVKM. V trimming: 2 bases; J trimming: 7 bases; junction bases outside the gene matches: 7. The full variable domain, its missing parts supplied by reference TRBV28 and TRBJ2-7, is DVKVTQSSRYLVKRTGEKVFLECVQDMDHENMFWYRQDPGLGLRLIYFSYDVKMKEKGDIPEGYSVSREKKERFSLILESASTNQTSMYLCASSLGGLAGGEQYFGPGTRLTVT.

The sample holds a few counts of this clone. The chain recombines TRBV2 with TRBJ2-1; perhaps TRBD2 as D (6 bases). The CDR3 has 14 amino acids. V lost 1 base and J 11 bases, leaving 15 bases between the germline ends. CDR1 SNHLY and CDR2 FYNNEI come from the germline V gene. CDR3 loop: CASSEDRWAGKQFF. The CDR3 DNA reads TGTGCCAGCAGTGAAGATAGGTGGGCGGGAAAGCAGTTCTTC.

This clone was picked up a small number of times. The V call is TRBV4-2, the J call TRBJ1-6; 8 bases map to TRBD1. V shed 1 base, J shed 13 bases, and the junction held 9 bases outside the gene matches. This CDR3 region has 15 residues. Germline CDR1 and CDR2: LGHNA and YNFKEQ. Here the CDR3 reads CASSQVLRGPMPLHF. CDR3 DNA: TGTGCCAGCAGCCAAGTACTCAGGGGGCCCATGCCCCTCCACTTT.

J is TRBJ2-3 and V is TRBV4-1; TRBD1 matches at 12 bases. The length of the CDR3 is 16 residues. Germline loops: CDR1 MGHRA, CDR2 YSYEKL. V lost 3 bases to trimming and J lost 5 bases; unmatched junction nucleotides: 6. The CDR3 loop reads CASSHWDRGRLDTQYF. The DNA for the CDR3 is TGCGCCAGCAGCCACTGGGACAGGGGGCGCCTAGATACGCAGTATTTT.

The chain joins TRBV4-1 to TRBJ2-1; 9 bases agree with TRBD2. CDR3 length: 19 amino acids. Germline CDR1 is MGHRA and CDR2 is YSYEKL. The V segment lost 0 bases and the J segment 8 bases; nucleotides outside the gene matches: 17. Here the CDR3 DNA reads TGCGCCAGCAGCCAAGAGGCACCGGGATCTAGCGGGACCGTAGATGAGCAGTTCTTC. This gives the protein CASSQEAPGSSGTVDEQFF.

The chain carries TRBV7-9 and TRBJ1-5; the match to TRBD1 covers 9 bases. Germline CDR1 reads SEHNR; CDR2 reads FQNEAQ (reference sequence). Germline trimming cut 7 bases from V and 5 bases from J; bases unmatched to any gene: 9. The CDR3 is 15 amino acids. The CDR3 DNA reads TGTGCCAGCACCTCGTCGACAGGGGGTCATCAGCCCCAGCATTTT. As protein: CASTSSTGGHQPQHF. The full variable domain, rest sourced from reference TRBV7-9 and TRBJ1-5, is DTGVSQNPRHKITKRGQNVTFRCDPISEHNRLYWYRQTLGQGPEFLTYFQNEAQLEKSRLLSDRFSAERPKGSFSTLEIQRTEQGDSAMYLCASTSSTGGHQPQHFGDGTRLSIL.

This clone has more than one count but fewer than ten. The chain carries TRBV7-3 and TRBJ2-5; TRBD2 agrees at 8 bases. The V gene end was trimmed by 5 bases and the J gene end by 5 bases; junction bases not matched to a gene: 10. CDR3 length equals 15 residues. The germline gives CDR1 SGHTA, CDR2 FQGTGA. The CDR3 sequence: CASSPGGAQAETQYF. CDR3 coding DNA: TGTGCCAGCAGCCCGGGGGGGGCGCAGGCGGAGACCCAGTACTTC.

The genes are TRBV19 and TRBJ2-7, with D tentatively TRBD1 (6 bases). Trimming left V 1 base short and J 4 bases short, with 17 bases between. Germline V gene sequence: CDR1 LNHDA, CDR2 SQIVND (reference sequence). This CDR3 contains 16 residues. CDR3 loop: CASSIVTGGDLYEQYF. CDR3 coding DNA: TGTGCCAGTAGTATAGTGACAGGCGGCGATTTGTACGAGCAGTACTTC.

The chain has TRBV29-1 and TRBJ1-5; D possibly corresponds to TRBD1 (5 bases). The germline CDR1 and CDR2 sequences are SQVTM and ANQGSEA. The V and J ends lost 6 bases and 6 bases respectively, with 12 bases between them. The CDR3 is made up of 12 amino acids. The DNA of the CDR3 is TGCAGCGTGGGGTCGGGGGGTCAGCCCCAGCATTTT. This translates into CSVGSGGQPQHF.

The chain has TRBV6-5 and TRBJ1-2; D might be TRBD1 (5 bases). Trimming took off 0 bases at V and 4 bases at J, with 12 bases between the two ends. Germline CDR1 and CDR2: MNHEY and SVGAGI. The CDR3 is 15 amino acids. The CDR3 is CASSYSDTFFYGYTF. The CDR3 DNA reads TGTGCCAGCAGTTACTCGGACACCTTTTTCTATGGCTACACCTTC.

The chain employs TRBV25-1 and TRBJ2-3; D gene unclear. The CDR3 consists of 12 residues. V was trimmed by 3 bases and J by 7 bases, leaving 8 bases between them. CDR1 and CDR2 (germline): MGHDK, SYGVNS. The CDR3 region is CASSDFLYTQYF. For the CDR3, the DNA is TGTGCCAGCAGTGATTTCCTGTATACGCAGTATTTT.

This clone was seen a single time. The chain recombines TRBV20-1 with TRBJ1-2; D is uncertain. Per the germline V gene, CDR1 is DFQATT and CDR2 is SNEGSKA (reference sequence). The CDR3 is 12 amino acids. Between the trimmed V and J ends, which lost 3 bases and 3 bases, there was a span of 8 bases. DNA of the CDR3: TGCAGTGCTAGTTTGAGCGACTATGGCTACACCTTC. Translating gives CSASLSDYGYTF.

This chain uses TRBV29-1 with TRBJ1-3, with 11 nucleotides matching TRBD1. Germline V lookup: CDR1 SQVTM, CDR2 ANQGSEA. CDR3 length: 16 amino acids. Trimming removed 7 bases from V and 2 bases from J; junction bases left unmatched: 10. This CDR3 reads CSASPLGQGAGNTIYF. The CDR3 DNA sequence: TGCAGCGCAAGTCCGTTGGGACAGGGGGCTGGAAACACCATATATTTT. Together with reference TRBV29-1 and TRBJ1-3, the CDR3 gives the full variable domain: SAVISQKPSRDICQRGTSLTIQCQVDSQVTMMFWYRQQPGQSLTLIATANQGSEATYESGFVIDKFPISRPNLTFSTLTVSNMSPEDSSIYLCSASPLGQGAGNTIYFGEGSWLTVV.